These 32 T cell receptor beta chains originate from one sample sequenced in a study of cytomegalovirus exposure and HLA in healthy donors listed by TCRdb under 2017. Libraries were constructed by the immunoSEQ multiplex PCR assay. For the multiplex PCR, a mixture combining 60 forward primers for TCR Vbeta segments and 13 reverse primers for TCR Jbeta segments was used. What TCRdb holds here is the immuneACCESS table cut down to in-frame rearrangements. Part of the clones is not present; checked against another copy, under half of the missing clones reflect an unresolved V gene, and the others are unexplained. This sample gives some 130,000 clones in total; about 80% of them show up just once. The ten largest make up about 2% of the sample. The sample taken for sequencing was PBMCs. These receptors came from a man younger than 40 in good health and CMV-seronegative.

V usage is TRBV28 and J usage is TRBJ1-3; 8 bases fit TRBD1. The CDR3 spans 16 residues. The V segment lost 5 bases and the J segment 3 bases; nucleotides outside the gene matches: 9. Germline CDR1 and CDR2: MDHEN and SYDVKM. The CDR3 DNA reads as TGTGCCAGCAGTCGCCGGACAGGGAGGCTTGGAAACACCATATATTTT. Its translation is CASSRRTGRLGNTIYF.

The V gene is TRBV11-1, the J gene TRBJ2-7, with 11 nucleotides matching TRBD2. Germline lookup yields CDR1 SGHAT and CDR2 FQDESV (reference sequence). This CDR3 comprises 16 residues. The trim removed 4 bases at V and 1 base at J, leaving 6 bases unmatched. The CDR3, as DNA: TGTGCCAGCAGCTGGACTAGCGGGCGTGTTTCCTACGAGCAGTACTTC. Encoded protein: CASSWTSGRVSYEQYF. The whole variable domain, remainder taken from reference TRBV11-1 and TRBJ2-7, is EAEVAQSPRYKITEKSQAVAFWCDPISGHATLYWYRQILGQGPELLVQFQDESVVDDSQLPKDRFSAERLKGVDSTLKIQPAELGDSAMYLCASSWTSGRVSYEQYFGPGTRLTVT.

The chain employs TRBV2 and TRBJ1-5; D perhaps matches TRBD1 (6 bases). CDR1 SNHLY and CDR2 FYNNEI come from the germline V gene. The CDR3 consists of 14 residues. V was pared by 5 bases and J by 0 bases, with 8 bases between. In DNA form, the CDR3 reads TGTGCCAGCAGTAGGGGGTATAGCAATCAGCCCCAGCATTTT. Amino acid sequence: CASSRGYSNQPQHF.

V usage is TRBV29-1 and J usage is TRBJ2-1, with 13 bases aligning to TRBD2. The CDR3 loop spans 14 amino acids. The V gene end was trimmed by 6 bases and the J gene end by 7 bases; junction bases not matched to a gene: 6. Germline CDR1 SQVTM, CDR2 ANQGSEA. The CDR3 DNA follows: TGCAGCGTCTCCGGGACTAGCGGGAAAAATGAGCAGTTCTTC. This codes for CSVSGTSGKNEQFF.

As concerns this clone: Other DNA variants within this sample encode the same CDR3. The chain carries TRBV6-5 and TRBJ1-2, with a tentative D call TRBD1 (5 bases). Trimming removed 0 bases at V and 2 bases at J, with 7 bases between. Germline loops: CDR1 MNHEY, CDR2 SVGAGI. This CDR3 comprises 14 residues. CDR3 in amino acids: CASSYSGGNYGYTF. The CDR3 nucleotides are TGTGCCAGCAGTTACTCGGGGGGGAACTATGGCTACACCTTC.

The chain couples TRBV9 to TRBJ2-3, with TRBD1 as a possible D gene (6 bases). This CDR3 is 16 amino acids long. V shed 0 bases and J shed 1 base, with 12 bases lying between them. CDR1 and CDR2 (germline): SGDLS, YYNGEE. Here the CDR3 reads CASSVGVGGGTDTQYF. CDR3 nucleotide sequence: TGTGCCAGCAGCGTAGGTGTTGGGGGCGGCACAGATACGCAGTATTTT. Full variable domain (outside the CDR3, taken from reference TRBV9 and TRBJ2-3): DSGVTQTPKHLITATGQRVTLRCSPRSGDLSVYWYQQSLDQGLQFLIQYYNGEERAKGNILERFSAQQFPDLHSELNLSSLELGDSALYFCASSVGVGGGTDTQYFGPGTRLTVL.

The chain couples TRBV27 to TRBJ2-4, with 8 bases that match TRBD1. Germline V lookup: CDR1 MNHEY, CDR2 SMNVEV (reference sequence). This CDR3 has 16 amino acids. V trimming: 5 bases; J trimming: 3 bases; junction bases outside the gene matches: 9. CDR3 in DNA: TGTGCCAGCAGTCTCGGGACAGGCCTTTACAAAAACATTCAGTACTTC. Residues: CASSLGTGLYKNIQYF.

This sequence joins TRBV18 and TRBJ1-5, with D uncertain. The V end was cut by 4 bases, the J end by 3 bases, with 13 bases between. Looked up from germline, CDR1 is KGHSH and CDR2 is LQKENI. The CDR3 covers 15 residues. The CDR3 sequence is CASSQGGGPNQPQHF. Here the CDR3 DNA reads TGTGCCAGCTCACAGGGTGGAGGGCCCAATCAGCCCCAGCATTTT.

The table lists this clone with a few counts. The rearrangement links TRBV2 to TRBJ2-5; D ambiguous. The CDR3 is made up of 12 amino acids. Germline CDR1 SNHLY, CDR2 FYNNEI. V was trimmed by 4 bases and J by 3 bases, leaving 6 bases between them. In DNA, the CDR3 is TGTGCCAGCAGTGCACTGGAAGAGACCCAGTACTTC. Its translation: CASSALEETQYF.

In DNA form, the CDR3 reads TGTGCCAGCTCGCGACAAAGCGGGGAAGAGACCCAGTACTTC. Its translation: CASSRQSGEETQYF. The chain links TRBV18 to TRBJ2-5, with 7 positions matching TRBD2. Looked up from germline, CDR1 is KGHSH and CDR2 is LQKENI. The CDR3 covers 14 residues. V dropped 6 bases and J dropped 3; count of bases not matched to a gene: 7.

The chain links TRBV27 to TRBJ2-1, with a possible D match to TRBD2 (6 bases). This CDR3 comprises 12 residues. Germline CDR1 is MNHEY and CDR2 is SMNVEV (reference sequence). Trimming pared 2 bases from V and 10 bases from J, leaving 9 bases between. The DNA for the CDR3 is TGTGCCAGCAGTTTAGGGGGGAGCGAGCAGTTCTTC. This codes for CASSLGGSEQFF.

The V and J genes are TRBV7-2 and TRBJ2-1; 7 bases agree with TRBD2. The CDR3 length is 14 residues. Looked up from germline, CDR1 is SGHTA and CDR2 is FQGNSA. The trim removed 4 bases at V and 8 bases at J, leaving 8 bases unmatched. CDR3 bases: TGTGCCAGCAGCTCCCTCGGGGGGTTCGATGAGCAGTTCTTC. Its translation: CASSSLGGFDEQFF.

The chain uses TRBV5-1 and TRBJ2-7; perhaps TRBD2 as D (6 bases). Deletions cut 1 base from V and 5 bases from J, with 10 bases between. The CDR3 runs 13 residues. The germline CDR1 and CDR2 sequences are SGHRS and YFSETQ. CDR3 DNA: TGCGCCAGCAGCTTGTCGGAGGGGAACGAGCAGTACTTC. Translating gives CASSLSEGNEQYF.

In nucleotides, the CDR3 is TGTGCCAGCAGTTACTCGTCGAGCCCTTACGGGGATACGCAGTATTTT. The encoded protein is CASSYSSSPYGDTQYF. V and J are TRBV6-5 and TRBJ2-3; D is unresolved. Trimming left V 0 bases short and J 6 bases short, with 16 bases between. This CDR3 comprises 16 residues. The germline V gene has CDR1 MNHEY and CDR2 SVGAGI.

The chain links TRBV7-9 to TRBJ2-5, with 11 bases matching TRBD1. Trimming cost V 1 base and J 5 bases; bases outside gene matches: 3. This CDR3 is built from 15 residues. Germline CDR1 and CDR2: SEHNR and FQNEAQ (reference sequence). Written as DNA, the CDR3 is TGTGCCAGCAGCTTAGGGACAGGGGGCCTCGAGACCCAGTACTTC. Amino acids: CASSLGTGGLETQYF.

In this sample, this clone turned up once. This chain uses TRBV5-1 with TRBJ1-1; 7 positions agree with TRBD1. This CDR3 has 15 residues. The V segment lost 1 base and the J segment 5 bases; nucleotides outside the gene matches: 8. The germline CDR1 and CDR2 sequences are SGHRS and YFSETQ. The DNA of the CDR3 is TGCGCCAGCAGCTTGACAGGACAGGCGGGGACTGAAGCTTTCTTT. Residues: CASSLTGQAGTEAFF.

This rearrangement joins TRBV11-2 to TRBJ2-6, with 7 nucleotides matching TRBD1. V lost 4 bases to trimming and J lost 0 bases; unmatched junction nucleotides: 6. The CDR3 contains 17 residues. Germline V gives CDR1 SGHAT, CDR2 FQNNGV. The CDR3 DNA reads TGTGCCAGCAGCTCGACAGGGACCCCCTCTGGGGCCAACGTCCTGACTTTC. Translating gives CASSSTGTPSGANVLTF.

The chain links TRBV19 to TRBJ1-1, with TRBD1 matching over 7 bases. The CDR3 runs to 13 residues. Germline CDR1 LNHDA, CDR2 SQIVND (reference sequence). The V segment lost 5 bases and the J segment 5 bases; nucleotides outside the gene matches: 5. DNA for the CDR3: TGTGCCAGTAGTGTTCAACAGGGGACTGAAGCTTTCTTT. This sequence encodes CASSVQQGTEAFF.

This clone was seen a handful of times. The chain employs TRBV5-1 and TRBJ1-4, with 7 bases matching TRBD1. V was clipped by 1 base and J by 0 bases; unmatched bases: 3. The CDR3 is 16 residues long. Germline V gene data show CDR1 as SGHRS and CDR2 as YFSETQ. CDR3 sequence reads: CASSLTGVTTNEKLFF. CDR3 in DNA: TGCGCCAGCAGCTTGACAGGGGTCACAACTAATGAAAAACTGTTTTTT.

This chain's CDR3 is CASSYSTGGIEAFF. CDR3 bases: TGTGCCAGCAGTTACTCGACAGGGGGCATTGAAGCTTTCTTT. The chain has TRBV6-6 and TRBJ1-1; 10 bases align to TRBD1. Germline V CDR1 and CDR2: MNHNY, SVGAGI (reference sequence). CDR3 size: 14 residues. The V gene end was trimmed by 0 bases and the J gene end by 7 bases; junction bases not matched to a gene: 2.

On this clone: This CDR3 is also generated by other DNA sequences in the sample. The gene calls are TRBV7-9 and TRBJ2-3, with D unclear. Per germline, CDR1 SEHNR and CDR2 FQNEAQ (reference sequence). The V end was cut by 5 bases, the J end by 11 bases, with 8 bases between. This CDR3 contains 10 residues. Here the CDR3 reads CASSQLLQYF. DNA for the CDR3: TGTGCCAGCAGCCAACTTCTGCAGTATTTT.

There are a few counts of this clone. The J gene is TRBJ1-4, the V gene TRBV5-4; 10 nucleotides agree with TRBD1. CDR1 and CDR2 (germline): SGHNT, YYREEE (reference sequence). V shed 1 base and J 7 bases; nucleotides not matched to a gene: 4. The CDR3 is made up of 15 amino acids. This CDR3 reads CASSLSRTGGEKLFF. CDR3 nucleotides: TGTGCCAGCAGCTTGTCTCGGACAGGGGGTGAAAAACTGTTTTTT.

This chain links TRBV5-4 with TRBJ2-5; D may be TRBD2 (5 bases). Trimming stripped 5 bases from V and 11 bases from J, with 16 bases between. From germline, CDR1 is SGHNT and CDR2 YYREEE (reference sequence). The CDR3 loop spans 12 amino acids. For the CDR3, the DNA is TGTGCCAGCAGGCCTGAAGAGGGAGAGCAGTACTTC. Translated, it gives CASRPEEGEQYF.

J is TRBJ2-3 and V is TRBV19; TRBD2 aligns across 10 bases. V gave up 6 bases and J gave up 2 bases; unmatched junction bases: 5. The CDR3 covers 15 residues. The germline CDR1 and CDR2 sequences are LNHDA and SQIVND (reference sequence). The CDR3: CASSVAGGDTDTQYF. In DNA form, the CDR3 reads TGTGCCAGTAGCGTAGCGGGAGGAGACACAGATACGCAGTATTTT.

This clone was observed once. The chain links TRBV7-2 to TRBJ2-4, with 7 bases aligning to TRBD2. J lost 7 bases, V lost 5 bases, and 11 bases had no gene match. CDR3 length: 15 amino acids. Per the germline V gene, CDR1 is SGHTA and CDR2 is FQGNSA. CDR3 in DNA: TGTGCCAGCAGCCAGGGTGGCGGGAGAGGGAACATTCAGTACTTC. The encoded protein is CASSQGGGRGNIQYF.

The rearrangement links TRBV28 to TRBJ1-1, with D unclear. Trimming left V 5 bases short and J 1 base short, with 5 bases between. Per germline, CDR1 MDHEN and CDR2 SYDVKM. The length of the CDR3 is 12 residues. Here the CDR3 DNA reads TGTGCCAGCAGTACGGGGAACACTGAAGCTTTCTTT. Residues: CASSTGNTEAFF.

This clone has a single count. This chain connects TRBV6-5 to TRBJ1-2, with D uncertain. V was trimmed by 4 bases and J by 7 bases, leaving 13 bases between them. Germline-derived CDR1 and CDR2 are MNHEY and SVGAGI. This CDR3 is 13 amino acids long. CDR3 coding DNA: TGTGCCAGCAGTTTTGGGCAAGAGTTTGGCTACACCTTC. Residues: CASSFGQEFGYTF.

This clone has just a few counts. This chain connects TRBV29-1 to TRBJ2-7, with TRBD1 matching 7 bases. With V trimmed by 5 bases and J by 6 bases, 7 bases remained unmatched. Germline values: CDR1 SQVTM, CDR2 ANQGSEA. There are 12 residues in the CDR3. The CDR3 spells CSVYRGSREQYF. CDR3 bases: TGCAGCGTTTACAGGGGAAGCCGCGAGCAGTACTTC.

The DNA of the CDR3 is TGCGCCAGCAGTGAAAGGGACAGGGGGGAGACCCAGTACTTC. Its translation: CASSERDRGETQYF. The genes are TRBV10-1 and TRBJ2-5, with 11 bases that match TRBD1. Trimming took 3 bases from V and 5 from J; bases not matched to a gene: 2. CDR3 length equals 14 residues. In germline, CDR1 is WNHNN, CDR2 SYGVQD (reference sequence).

As to this clone: This sample includes further DNA sequences coding for the same CDR3. The chain employs TRBV7-9 and TRBJ1-5, with D possibly TRBD1 on 5 matching bases. CDR3 length: 14 residues. Germline values: CDR1 SEHNR, CDR2 FQNEAQ (reference sequence). Deletions cut 1 base from V and 6 bases from J, with 10 bases between. As DNA, the CDR3 is TGTGCCAGCAGCTTAGGGCAGGGAGGTCAGCCCCAGCATTTT. Its protein product is CASSLGQGGQPQHF.

This sequence joins TRBV11-2 and TRBJ2-1, with 14 bases fitting TRBD2. CDR3 length equals 16 residues. J lost 6 bases, V lost 1 base, and 2 bases had no gene match. Germline V gives CDR1 SGHAT, CDR2 FQNNGV. CDR3 residues: CASSLGGTSGSNEQFF. CDR3 bases: TGTGCCAGCAGCTTAGGCGGGACTAGCGGGAGCAATGAGCAGTTCTTC.

This rearrangement joins TRBV10-3 to TRBJ1-5, with 7 bases aligning to TRBD1. Per germline, CDR1 ENHRY and CDR2 SYGVKD. The V and J ends lost 8 bases and 5 bases, in that order; junction bases with no gene match: 6. The length of the CDR3 is 13 residues. CDR3 in DNA: TGTGCCATCGGGGGACAGTTTGATCAGCCCCAGCATTTT. Its translation: CAIGGQFDQPQHF.